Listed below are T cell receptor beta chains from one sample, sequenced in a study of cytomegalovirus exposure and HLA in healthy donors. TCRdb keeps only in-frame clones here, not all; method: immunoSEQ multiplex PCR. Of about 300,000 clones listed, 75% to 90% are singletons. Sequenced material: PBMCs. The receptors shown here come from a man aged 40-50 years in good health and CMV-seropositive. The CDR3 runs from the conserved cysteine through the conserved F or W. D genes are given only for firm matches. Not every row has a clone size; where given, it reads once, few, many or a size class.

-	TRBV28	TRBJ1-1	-	CASIVGGGSTEAFF
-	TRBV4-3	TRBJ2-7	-	CASSQRLGRYEQYF
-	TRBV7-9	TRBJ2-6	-	CASSPTGRPGANVLTF
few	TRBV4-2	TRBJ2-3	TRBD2	CASSHPRGGADTDTQYF
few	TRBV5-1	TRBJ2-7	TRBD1	CASSLRGTGFPYEQYF
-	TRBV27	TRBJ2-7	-	CASSRQQGYEQYF
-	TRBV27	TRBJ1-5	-	CASSFLQPQHF
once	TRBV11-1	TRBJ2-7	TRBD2	CASTYSRGGTEQYF
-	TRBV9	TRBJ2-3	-	CASSHASGSTTSTDTQYF
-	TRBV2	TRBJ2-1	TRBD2	CASRGRLAGDNEQFF
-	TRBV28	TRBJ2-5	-	CASSSQPGQGASGQETQYF
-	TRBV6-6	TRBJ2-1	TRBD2	CASSYWGGGYNEQFF
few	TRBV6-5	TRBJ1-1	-	CASSSDSYAFF
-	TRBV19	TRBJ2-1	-	CASSYSNNEQFF
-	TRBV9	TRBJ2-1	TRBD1	CASSPSTGFLSYNEQFF
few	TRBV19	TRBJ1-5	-	CASSGGGAYQPQHF
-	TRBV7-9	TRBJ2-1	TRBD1	CASSPRTGGVYNEQFF
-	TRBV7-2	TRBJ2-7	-	CASSFTGTPSFGSYEQYF
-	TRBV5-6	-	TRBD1	CASSLAPDRDANEQYF
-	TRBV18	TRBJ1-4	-	CASSGGTAEDEKLFF
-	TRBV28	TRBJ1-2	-	CASGEVGSGYTF
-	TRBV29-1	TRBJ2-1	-	CSVDRQESGEQFF
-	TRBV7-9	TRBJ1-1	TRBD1	CASSFLSRGHGAEAFF
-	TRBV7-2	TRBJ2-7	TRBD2	CASSSLAGAIEQYF
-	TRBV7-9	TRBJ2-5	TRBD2	CASSSLAGGQETQYF